This TCR beta chain is drawn from a study of blood T cell repertoires in COVID-19. This clone was recorded only once. Original methodology: It was from reference gene primer amplification that nucleated cell counts were estimated. Some clones are missing from TCRdb's copy, which holds only in-frame ones; the method was immunoSEQ multiplex PCR. D and trimming were read from the DNA, whereas the V and J calls and clone size are those reported in that table. The sample shows just over 250,000 clones, around 84% of them seen only once. The CDR3 is made up of 14 amino acids. Germline V CDR1 and CDR2: SNHLY, FYNNEI. V dropped 4 bases and J dropped 1 base, with 7 bases sitting between them.

The source is a man aged 25 to 40 with acute COVID-19. The rearrangement joins TRBV2 to TRBJ1-4; D uncertain. Sequencing was performed on PBMCs or T cells enriched from blood (not recorded which). The CDR3 reads CASSAVVTNEKLFF. As DNA, the CDR3 is TGTGCCAGCAGTGCGGTGGTAACTAATGAAAAACTGTTTTTT.